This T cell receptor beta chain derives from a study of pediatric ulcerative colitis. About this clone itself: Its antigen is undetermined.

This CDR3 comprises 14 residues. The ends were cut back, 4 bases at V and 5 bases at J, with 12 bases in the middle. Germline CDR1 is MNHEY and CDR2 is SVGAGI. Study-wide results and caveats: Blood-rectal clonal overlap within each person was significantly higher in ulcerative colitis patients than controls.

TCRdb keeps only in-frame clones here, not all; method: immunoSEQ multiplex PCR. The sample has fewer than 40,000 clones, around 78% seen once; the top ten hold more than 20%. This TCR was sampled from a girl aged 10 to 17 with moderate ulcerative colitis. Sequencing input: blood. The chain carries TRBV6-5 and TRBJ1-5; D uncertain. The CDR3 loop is CASSFGLDDQPQHF. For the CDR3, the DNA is TGTGCCAGCAGTTTCGGCCTCGACGATCAGCCCCAGCATTTT.